The T cell receptor beta chain described here comes from a study of immune evolution from preneoplasia to lung adenocarcinoma. This CDR3 is built from 12 residues. Germline V lookup: CDR1 SEHNR, CDR2 FQNEAQ (reference sequence). V shed 2 bases and J shed 3 bases, with 5 bases lying between them. Here immunoSEQ multiplex PCR was the method, and the copy in TCRdb shows in-frame clones only, minus some. The sample lists about 4,200 clones, around 74% occurring once. This clone was seen just once. Sequenced input: FFPE minimally invasive lung adenocarcinoma tissue. The TCR sequence derives from a person aged 70 to 85 with lung adenocarcinoma. The chain employs TRBV7-9 and TRBJ2-7; D unclear. The CDR3 spells CASSLLGYEQYF. Here the CDR3 DNA reads TGTGCCAGCAGCTTATTGGGCTACGAGCAGTACTTC.